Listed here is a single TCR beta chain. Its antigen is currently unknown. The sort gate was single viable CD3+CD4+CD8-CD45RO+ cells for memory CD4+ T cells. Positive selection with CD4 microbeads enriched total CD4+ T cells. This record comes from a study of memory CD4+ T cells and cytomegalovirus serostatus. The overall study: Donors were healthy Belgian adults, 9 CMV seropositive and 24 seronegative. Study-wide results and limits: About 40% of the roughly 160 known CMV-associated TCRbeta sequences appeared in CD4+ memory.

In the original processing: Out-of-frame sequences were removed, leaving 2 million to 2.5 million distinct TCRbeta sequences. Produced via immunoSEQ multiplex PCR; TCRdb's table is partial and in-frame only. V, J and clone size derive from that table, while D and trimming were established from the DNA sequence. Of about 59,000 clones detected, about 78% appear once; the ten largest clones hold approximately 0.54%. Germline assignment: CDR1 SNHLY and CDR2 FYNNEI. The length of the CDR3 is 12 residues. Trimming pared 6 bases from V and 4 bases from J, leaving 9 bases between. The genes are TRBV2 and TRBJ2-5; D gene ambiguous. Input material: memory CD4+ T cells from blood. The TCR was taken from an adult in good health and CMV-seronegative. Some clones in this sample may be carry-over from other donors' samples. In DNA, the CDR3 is TGTGCCAGCAGACTCGTAAGAGAGACCCAGTACTTC. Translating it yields CASRLVRETQYF.